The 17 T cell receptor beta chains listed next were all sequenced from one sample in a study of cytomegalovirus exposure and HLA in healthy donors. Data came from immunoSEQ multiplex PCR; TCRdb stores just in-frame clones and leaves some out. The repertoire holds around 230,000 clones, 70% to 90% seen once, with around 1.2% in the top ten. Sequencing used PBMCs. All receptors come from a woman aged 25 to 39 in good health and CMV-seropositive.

For the CDR3, the DNA is TGTGCCAGCAGTACGGAGACAGGGGTGGATACGCAGTATTTT. Translating gives CASSTETGVDTQYF. The chain links TRBV28 to TRBJ2-3; 8 bases are shared with TRBD1. The CDR3 consists of 14 residues. With V trimmed by 5 bases and J by 6 bases, 7 bases remained unmatched. In germline, CDR1 is MDHEN, CDR2 SYDVKM.

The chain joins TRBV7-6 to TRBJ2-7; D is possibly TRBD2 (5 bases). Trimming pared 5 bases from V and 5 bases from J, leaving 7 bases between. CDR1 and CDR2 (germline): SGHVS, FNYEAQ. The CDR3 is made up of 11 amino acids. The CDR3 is CASSDGNEQYF. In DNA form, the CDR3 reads TGTGCCAGCAGCGACGGGAACGAGCAGTACTTC.

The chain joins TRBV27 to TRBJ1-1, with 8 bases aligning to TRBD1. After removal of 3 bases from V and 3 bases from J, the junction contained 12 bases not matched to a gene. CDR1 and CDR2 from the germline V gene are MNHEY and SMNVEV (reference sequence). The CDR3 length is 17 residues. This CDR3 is CASSLVSPGGPHTEAFF. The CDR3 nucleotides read TGTGCCAGCAGTTTGGTTTCGCCAGGGGGCCCCCACACTGAAGCTTTCTTT.

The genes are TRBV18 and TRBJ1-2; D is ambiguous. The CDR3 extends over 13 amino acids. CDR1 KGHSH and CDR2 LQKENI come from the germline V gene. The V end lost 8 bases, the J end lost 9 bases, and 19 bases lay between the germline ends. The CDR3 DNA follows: TGTGCCAGCGGCGCTTCGGGTTCCGGAAGCTACACCTTC. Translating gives CASGASGSGSYTF. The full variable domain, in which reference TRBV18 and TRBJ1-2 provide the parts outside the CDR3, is NAGVMQNPRHLVRRRGQEARLRCSPMKGHSHVYWYRQLPEEGLKFMVYLQKENIIDESGMPKERFSAEFPKEGPSILRIQQVVRGDSAAYFCASGASGSGSYTFGSGTRLTVV.

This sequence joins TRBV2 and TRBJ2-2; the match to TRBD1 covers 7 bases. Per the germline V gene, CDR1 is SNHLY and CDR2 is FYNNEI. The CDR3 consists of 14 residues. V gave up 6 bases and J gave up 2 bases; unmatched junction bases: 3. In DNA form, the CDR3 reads TGTGCCAGCAGGTGGGACAGAAACACCGGGGAGCTGTTTTTT. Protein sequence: CASRWDRNTGELFF.

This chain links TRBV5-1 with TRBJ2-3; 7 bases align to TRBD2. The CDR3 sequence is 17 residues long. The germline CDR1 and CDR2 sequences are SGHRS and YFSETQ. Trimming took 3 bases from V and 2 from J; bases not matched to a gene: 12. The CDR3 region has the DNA TGCGCCAGCAGCTCAGGATCTAGCGGACGTCCCACAGATACGCAGTATTTT. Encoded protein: CASSSGSSGRPTDTQYF. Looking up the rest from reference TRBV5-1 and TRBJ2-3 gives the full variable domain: KAGVTQTPRYLIKTRGQQVTLSCSPISGHRSVSWYQQTPGQGLQFLFEYFSETQRNKGNFPGRFSGRQFSNSRSEMNVSTLELGDSALYLCASSSGSSGRPTDTQYFGPGTRLTVL.

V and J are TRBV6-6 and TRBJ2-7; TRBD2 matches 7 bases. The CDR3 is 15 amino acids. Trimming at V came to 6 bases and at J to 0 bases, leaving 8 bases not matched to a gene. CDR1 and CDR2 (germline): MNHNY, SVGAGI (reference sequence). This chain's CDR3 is CASRRLGGGSYEQYF. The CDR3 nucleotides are TGTGCCAGCAGACGACTGGGCGGGGGCTCCTACGAGCAGTACTTC.

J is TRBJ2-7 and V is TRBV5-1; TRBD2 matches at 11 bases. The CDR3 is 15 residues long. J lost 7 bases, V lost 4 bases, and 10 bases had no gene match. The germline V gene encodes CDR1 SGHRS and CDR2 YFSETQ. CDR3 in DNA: TGCGCCAGCAGCCTGACTAGCGGGATACCGGGGGAGCAGTACTTC. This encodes CASSLTSGIPGEQYF.

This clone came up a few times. CDR3 in DNA: TGTGCCAGCAGCAACGTGGGACAGGGGACTAGCACAGATACGCAGTATTTT. Amino acids: CASSNVGQGTSTDTQYF. The chain employs TRBV7-9 and TRBJ2-3, with 10 positions matching TRBD1. The V segment lost 5 bases and the J segment 0 bases; nucleotides outside the gene matches: 8. The CDR3 runs 17 residues. Germline values: CDR1 SEHNR, CDR2 FQNEAQ (reference sequence).

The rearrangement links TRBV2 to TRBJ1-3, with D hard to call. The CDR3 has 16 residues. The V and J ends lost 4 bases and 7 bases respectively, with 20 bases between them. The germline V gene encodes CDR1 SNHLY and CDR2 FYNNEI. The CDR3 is CASSVAGEGSANTIYF. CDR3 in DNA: TGTGCCAGCAGTGTTGCAGGCGAGGGTTCGGCGAACACCATATATTTT. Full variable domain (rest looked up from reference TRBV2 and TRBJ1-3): EPEVTQTPSHQVTQMGQEVILRCVPISNHLYFYWYRQILGQKVEFLVSFYNNEISEKSEIFDDQFSVERPDGSNFTLKIRSTKLEDSAMYFCASSVAGEGSANTIYFGEGSWLTVV.

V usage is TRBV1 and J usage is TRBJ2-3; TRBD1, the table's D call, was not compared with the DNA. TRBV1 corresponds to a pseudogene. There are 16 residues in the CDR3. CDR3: CTSSLTVGRRTDTQYF. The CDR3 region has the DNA TGCACCAGCAGCCTCACTGTGGGCCGACGCACAGATACGCAGTATTTT.

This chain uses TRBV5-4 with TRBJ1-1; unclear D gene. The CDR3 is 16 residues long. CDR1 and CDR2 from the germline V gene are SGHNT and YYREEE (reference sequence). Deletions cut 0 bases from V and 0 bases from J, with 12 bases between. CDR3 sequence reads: CASSLGGEGMNTEAFF. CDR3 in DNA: TGTGCCAGCAGCTTGGGTGGCGAGGGAATGAACACTGAAGCTTTCTTT.

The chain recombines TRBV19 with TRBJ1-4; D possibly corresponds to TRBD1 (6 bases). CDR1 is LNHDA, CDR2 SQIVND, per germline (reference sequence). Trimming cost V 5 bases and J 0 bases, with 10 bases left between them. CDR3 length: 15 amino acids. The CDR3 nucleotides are TGTGCCAGTAGTTTGGACAGTGCAACTAATGAAAAACTGTTTTTT. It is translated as CASSLDSATNEKLFF.

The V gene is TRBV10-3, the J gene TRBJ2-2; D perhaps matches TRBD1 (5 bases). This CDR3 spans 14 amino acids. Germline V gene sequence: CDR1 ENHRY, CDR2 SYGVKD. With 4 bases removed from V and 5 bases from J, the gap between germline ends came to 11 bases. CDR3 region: CAISGTGWTGELFF. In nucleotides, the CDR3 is TGTGCCATCAGTGGTACAGGTTGGACCGGGGAGCTGTTTTTT.

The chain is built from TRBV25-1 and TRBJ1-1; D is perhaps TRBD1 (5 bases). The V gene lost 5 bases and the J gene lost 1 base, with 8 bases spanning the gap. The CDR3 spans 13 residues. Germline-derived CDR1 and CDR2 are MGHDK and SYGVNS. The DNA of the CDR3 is TGTGCCAGCAGTCCCACAGGGAACACTGAAGCTTTCTTT. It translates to CASSPTGNTEAFF.

DNA for the CDR3: TGTGCCAGCACCCTTCAGTTGGTTCAGCCCCAGCATTTT. Residues: CASTLQLVQPQHF. The J gene is TRBJ1-5, the V gene TRBV28; D is unresolved. Germline V gives CDR1 MDHEN, CDR2 SYDVKM. The CDR3 has 13 amino acids. V was trimmed by 7 bases and J by 6 bases, leaving 13 bases between them.

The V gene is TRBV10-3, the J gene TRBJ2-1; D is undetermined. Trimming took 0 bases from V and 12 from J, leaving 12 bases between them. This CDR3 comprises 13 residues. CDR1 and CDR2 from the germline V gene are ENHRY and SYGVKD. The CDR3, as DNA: TGTGCCATCAGTGAGTCGATCTTAGCCGGGCAGTTCTTC. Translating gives CAISESILAGQFF.